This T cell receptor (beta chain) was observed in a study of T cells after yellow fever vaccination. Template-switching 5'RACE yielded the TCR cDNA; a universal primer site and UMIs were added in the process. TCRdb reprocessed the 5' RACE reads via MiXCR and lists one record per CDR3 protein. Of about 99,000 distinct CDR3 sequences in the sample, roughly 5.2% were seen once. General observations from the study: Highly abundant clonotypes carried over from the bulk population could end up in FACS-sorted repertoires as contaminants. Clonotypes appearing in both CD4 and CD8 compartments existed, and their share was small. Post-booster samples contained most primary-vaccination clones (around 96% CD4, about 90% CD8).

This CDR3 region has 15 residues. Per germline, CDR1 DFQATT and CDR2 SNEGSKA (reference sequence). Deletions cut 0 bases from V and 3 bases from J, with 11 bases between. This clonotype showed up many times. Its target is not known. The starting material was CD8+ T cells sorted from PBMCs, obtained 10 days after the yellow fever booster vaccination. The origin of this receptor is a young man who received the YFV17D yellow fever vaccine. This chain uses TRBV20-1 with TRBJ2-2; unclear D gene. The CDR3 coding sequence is TGCAGTGCTAGAGACGTGACCGTAGACACCGGGGAGCTGTTTTTT. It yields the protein CSARDVTVDTGELFF.